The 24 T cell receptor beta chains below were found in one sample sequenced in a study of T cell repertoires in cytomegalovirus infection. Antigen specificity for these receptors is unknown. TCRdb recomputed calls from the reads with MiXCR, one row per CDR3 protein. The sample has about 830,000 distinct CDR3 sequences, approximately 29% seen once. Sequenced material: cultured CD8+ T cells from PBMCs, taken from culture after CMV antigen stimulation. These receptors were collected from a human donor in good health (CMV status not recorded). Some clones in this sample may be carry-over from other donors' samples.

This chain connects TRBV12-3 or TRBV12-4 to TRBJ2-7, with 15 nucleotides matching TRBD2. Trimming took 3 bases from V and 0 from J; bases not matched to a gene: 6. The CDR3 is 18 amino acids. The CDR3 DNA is TGTGCCAGCAGTTTTGGACTAGCGGGGGGGTCCAGCTCCTACGAGCAGTACTTC. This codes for CASSFGLAGGSSSYEQYF.

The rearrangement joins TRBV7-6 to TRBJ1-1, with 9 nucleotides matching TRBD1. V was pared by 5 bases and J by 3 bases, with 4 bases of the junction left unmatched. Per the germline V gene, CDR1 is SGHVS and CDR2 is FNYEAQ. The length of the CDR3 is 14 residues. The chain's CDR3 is CASSRRDRDTEAFF. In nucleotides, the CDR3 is TGTGCCAGCAGCCGTCGGGACAGGGACACTGAAGCTTTCTTT.

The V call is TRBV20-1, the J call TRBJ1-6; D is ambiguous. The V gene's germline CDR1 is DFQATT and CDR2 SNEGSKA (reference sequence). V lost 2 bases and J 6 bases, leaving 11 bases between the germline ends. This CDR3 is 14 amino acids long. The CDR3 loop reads CSARTDSGNSPLHF. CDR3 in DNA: TGCAGTGCTAGAACGGATAGTGGTAATTCACCCCTCCACTTT.

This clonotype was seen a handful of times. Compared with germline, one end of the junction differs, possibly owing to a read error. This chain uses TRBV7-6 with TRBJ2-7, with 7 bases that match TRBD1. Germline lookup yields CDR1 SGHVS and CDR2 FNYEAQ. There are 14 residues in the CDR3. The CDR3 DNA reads TGTGCCACCAGCCGGGACAGTTTAGACTACGAGCAGTACTTC. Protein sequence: CATSRDSLDYEQYF.

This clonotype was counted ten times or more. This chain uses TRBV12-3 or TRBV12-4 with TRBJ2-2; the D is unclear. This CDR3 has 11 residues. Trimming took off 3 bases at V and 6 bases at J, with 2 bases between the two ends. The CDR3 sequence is CASSFAGELFF. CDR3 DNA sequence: TGTGCCAGCAGTTTTGCCGGGGAGCTGTTTTTT.

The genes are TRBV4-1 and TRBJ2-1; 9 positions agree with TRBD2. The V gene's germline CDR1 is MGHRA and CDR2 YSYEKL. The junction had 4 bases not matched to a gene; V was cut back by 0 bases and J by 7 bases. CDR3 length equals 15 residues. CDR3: CASSQEAGGMNEQFF. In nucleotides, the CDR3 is TGCGCCAGCAGCCAAGAAGCGGGGGGCATGAATGAGCAGTTCTTC.

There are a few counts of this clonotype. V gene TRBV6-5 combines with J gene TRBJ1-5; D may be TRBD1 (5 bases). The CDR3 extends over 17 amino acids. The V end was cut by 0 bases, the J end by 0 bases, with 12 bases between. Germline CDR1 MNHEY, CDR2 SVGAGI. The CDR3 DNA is TGTGCCAGCAGTTACTCGGCCCCAGGGCTTAGCAATCAGCCCCAGCATTTT. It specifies CASSYSAPGLSNQPQHF.

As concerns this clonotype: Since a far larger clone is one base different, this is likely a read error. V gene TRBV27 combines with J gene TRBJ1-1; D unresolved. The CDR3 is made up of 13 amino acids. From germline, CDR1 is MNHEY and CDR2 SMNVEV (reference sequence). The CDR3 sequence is CASSFGVNSEAFF. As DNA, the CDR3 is TGTGCCAGCAGTTTCGGGGTGAACTCTGAAGCTTTCTTT.

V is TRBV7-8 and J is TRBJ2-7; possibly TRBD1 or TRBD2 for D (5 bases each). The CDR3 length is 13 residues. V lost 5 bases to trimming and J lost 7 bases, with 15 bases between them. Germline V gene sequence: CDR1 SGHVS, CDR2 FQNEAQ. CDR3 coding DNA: TGTGCCAGCAGCAGTTCTGGGGGTGGGGAGCAGTACGTC. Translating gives CASSSSGGGEQYV.

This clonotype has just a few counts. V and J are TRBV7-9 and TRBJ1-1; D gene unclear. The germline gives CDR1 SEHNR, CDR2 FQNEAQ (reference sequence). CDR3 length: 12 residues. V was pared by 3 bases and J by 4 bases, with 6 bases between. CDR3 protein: CASSFDRTEAFF. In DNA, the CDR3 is TGTGCCAGCAGCTTCGATCGCACTGAAGCTTTCTTT.

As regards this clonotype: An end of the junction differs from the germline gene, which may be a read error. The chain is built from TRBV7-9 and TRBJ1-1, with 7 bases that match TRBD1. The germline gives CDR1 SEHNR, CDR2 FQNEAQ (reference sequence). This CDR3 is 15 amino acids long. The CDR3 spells CANSSSGTVNTEAFF. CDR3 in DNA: TGTGCCAACAGCTCCTCCGGGACAGTGAACACTGAAGCTTTCTTT.

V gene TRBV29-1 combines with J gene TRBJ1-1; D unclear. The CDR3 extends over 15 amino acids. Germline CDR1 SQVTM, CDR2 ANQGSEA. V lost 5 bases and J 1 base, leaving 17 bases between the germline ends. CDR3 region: CSVHEVMPPNTEAFF. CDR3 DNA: TGCAGCGTTCATGAGGTAATGCCCCCGAACACTGAAGCTTTCTTT.

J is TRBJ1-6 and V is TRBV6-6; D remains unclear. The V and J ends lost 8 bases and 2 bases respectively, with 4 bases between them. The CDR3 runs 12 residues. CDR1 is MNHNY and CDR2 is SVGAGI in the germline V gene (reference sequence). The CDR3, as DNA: TGTGCCAGCGCCCCCTATAATTCACCCCTCCACTTT. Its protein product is CASAPYNSPLHF.

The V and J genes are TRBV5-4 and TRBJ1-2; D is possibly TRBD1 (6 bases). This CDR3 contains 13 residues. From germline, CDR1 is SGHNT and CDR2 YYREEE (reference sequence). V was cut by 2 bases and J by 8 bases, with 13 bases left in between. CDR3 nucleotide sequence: TGTGCCAGCAGCTTCAGGGGTGAGAGAGGCTACACCTTC. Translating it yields CASSFRGERGYTF.

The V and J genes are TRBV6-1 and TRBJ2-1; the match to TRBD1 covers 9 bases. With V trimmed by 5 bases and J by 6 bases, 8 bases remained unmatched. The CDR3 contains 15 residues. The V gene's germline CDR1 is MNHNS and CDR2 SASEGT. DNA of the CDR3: TGTGCCAGCAGTCCCCGGGACAGGGCTAGCAATGAGCAGTTCTTC. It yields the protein CASSPRDRASNEQFF.

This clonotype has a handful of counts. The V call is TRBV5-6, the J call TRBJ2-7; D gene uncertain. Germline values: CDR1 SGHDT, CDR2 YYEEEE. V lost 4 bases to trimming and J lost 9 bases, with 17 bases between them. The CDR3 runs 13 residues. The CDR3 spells CASSTPGSRTQYV. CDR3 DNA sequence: TGTGCCAGCAGCACCCCCGGGTCCCGCACGCAGTACGTC.

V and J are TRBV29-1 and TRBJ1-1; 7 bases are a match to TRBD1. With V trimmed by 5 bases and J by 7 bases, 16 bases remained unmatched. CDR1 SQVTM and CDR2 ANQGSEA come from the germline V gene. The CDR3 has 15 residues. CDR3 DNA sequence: TGCAGCGTTCGAGGGGGCGCGGGTTCGCGTGGTGAAGCTTTCTTT. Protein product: CSVRGGAGSRGEAFF.

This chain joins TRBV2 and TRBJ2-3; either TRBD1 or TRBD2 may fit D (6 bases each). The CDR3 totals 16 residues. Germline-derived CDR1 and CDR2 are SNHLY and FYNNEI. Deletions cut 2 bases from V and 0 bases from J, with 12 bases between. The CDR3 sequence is CASSERGGRSTDTQYF. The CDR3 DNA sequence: TGTGCCAGCAGTGAACGAGGGGGGAGGAGCACAGATACGCAGTATTTT.

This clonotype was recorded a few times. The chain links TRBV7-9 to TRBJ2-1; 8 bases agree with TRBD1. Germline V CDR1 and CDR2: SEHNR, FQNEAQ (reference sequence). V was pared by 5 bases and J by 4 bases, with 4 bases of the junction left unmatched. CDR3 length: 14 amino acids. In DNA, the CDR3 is TGTGCCAGCAGCCAGGGGGCCCTTTACAATGAGCAGTTCTTC. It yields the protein CASSQGALYNEQFF.

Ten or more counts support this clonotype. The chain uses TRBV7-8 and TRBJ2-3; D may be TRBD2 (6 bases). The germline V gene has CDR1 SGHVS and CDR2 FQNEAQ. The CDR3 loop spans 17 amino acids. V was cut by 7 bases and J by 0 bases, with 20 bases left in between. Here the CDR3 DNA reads TGTGCCAGCATCATCCGTCTTAGCGGCCAGAGCACAGATACGCAGTATTTT. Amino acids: CASIIRLSGQSTDTQYF.

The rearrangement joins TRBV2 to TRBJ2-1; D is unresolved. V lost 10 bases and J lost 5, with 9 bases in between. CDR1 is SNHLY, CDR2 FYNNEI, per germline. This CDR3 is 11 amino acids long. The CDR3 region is CATPLNNEQFF. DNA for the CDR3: TGTGCCACCCCCCTTAACAATGAGCAGTTCTTC.

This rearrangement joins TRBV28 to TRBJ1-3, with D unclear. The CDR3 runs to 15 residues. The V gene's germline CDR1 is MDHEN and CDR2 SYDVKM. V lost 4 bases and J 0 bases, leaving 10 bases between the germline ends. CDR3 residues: CASSSARYSGNTIYF. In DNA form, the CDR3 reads TGTGCCAGCAGTTCAGCTCGATACTCTGGAAACACCATATATTTT.

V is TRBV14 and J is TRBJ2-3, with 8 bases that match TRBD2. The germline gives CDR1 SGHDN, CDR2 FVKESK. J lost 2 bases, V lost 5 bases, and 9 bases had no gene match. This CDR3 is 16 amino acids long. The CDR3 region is CASSSLAGSFTDTQYF. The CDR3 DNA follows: TGTGCCAGCAGCTCTTTAGCGGGGAGTTTCACAGATACGCAGTATTTT. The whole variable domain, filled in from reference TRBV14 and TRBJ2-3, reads EAGVTQFPSHSVIEKGQTVTLRCDPISGHDNLYWYRRVMGKEIKFLLHFVKESKQDESGMPNNRFLAERTGGTYSTLKVQPAELEDSGVYFCASSSLAGSFTDTQYFGPGTRLTVL.

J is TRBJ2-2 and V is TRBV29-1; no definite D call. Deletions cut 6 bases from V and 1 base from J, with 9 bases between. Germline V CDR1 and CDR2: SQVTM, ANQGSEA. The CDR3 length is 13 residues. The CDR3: CSVTGLNTGELFF. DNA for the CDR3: TGCAGCGTCACCGGGTTGAACACCGGGGAGCTGTTTTTT.